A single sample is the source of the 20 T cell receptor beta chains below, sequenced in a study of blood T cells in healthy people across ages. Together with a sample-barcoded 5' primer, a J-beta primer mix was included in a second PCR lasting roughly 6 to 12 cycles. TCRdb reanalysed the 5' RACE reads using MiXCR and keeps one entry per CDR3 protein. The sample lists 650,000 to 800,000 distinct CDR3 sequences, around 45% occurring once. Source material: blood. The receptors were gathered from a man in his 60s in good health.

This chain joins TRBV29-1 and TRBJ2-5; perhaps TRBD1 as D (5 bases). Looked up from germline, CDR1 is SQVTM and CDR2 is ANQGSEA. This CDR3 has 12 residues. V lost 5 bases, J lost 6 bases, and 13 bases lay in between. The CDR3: CSVPSRAQTQYF. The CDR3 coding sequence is TGCAGCGTTCCGTCCAGGGCCCAGACCCAGTACTTC.

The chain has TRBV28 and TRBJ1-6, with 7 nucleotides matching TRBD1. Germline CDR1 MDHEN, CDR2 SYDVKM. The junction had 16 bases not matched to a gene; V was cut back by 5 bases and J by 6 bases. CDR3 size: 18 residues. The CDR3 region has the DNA TGTGCCAGCAGTCGCCCCACCGACAGGGCGACCCTTAATTCACCCCTCCACTTT. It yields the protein CASSRPTDRATLNSPLHF.

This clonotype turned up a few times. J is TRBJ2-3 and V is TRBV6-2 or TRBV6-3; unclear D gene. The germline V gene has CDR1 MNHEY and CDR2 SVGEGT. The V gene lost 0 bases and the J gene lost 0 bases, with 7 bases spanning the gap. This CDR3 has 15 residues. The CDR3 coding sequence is TGTGCCAGCAGTTACTCGGTCCGTAGCACAGATACGCAGTATTTT. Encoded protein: CASSYSVRSTDTQYF.

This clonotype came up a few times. CDR3 DNA: TGTGCCAGCAGCTCCAGCGACAGGGGGGTTGAGCAGTACTTC. Amino acid sequence: CASSSSDRGVEQYF. The gene calls are TRBV5-5 and TRBJ2-7, with 9 bases identical to TRBD1. This CDR3 region has 14 residues. V lost 3 bases, J lost 7 bases, and 8 bases stayed unmatched. Germline assignment: CDR1 SGHKS and CDR2 YYEKEE (reference sequence).

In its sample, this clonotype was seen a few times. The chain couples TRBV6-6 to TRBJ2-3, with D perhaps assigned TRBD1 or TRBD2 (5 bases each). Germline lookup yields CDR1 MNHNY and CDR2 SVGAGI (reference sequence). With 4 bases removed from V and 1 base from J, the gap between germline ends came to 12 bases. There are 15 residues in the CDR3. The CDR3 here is CASSLAGSGTDTQYF. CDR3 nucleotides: TGTGCCAGCAGTTTGGCAGGGAGTGGCACAGATACGCAGTATTTT.

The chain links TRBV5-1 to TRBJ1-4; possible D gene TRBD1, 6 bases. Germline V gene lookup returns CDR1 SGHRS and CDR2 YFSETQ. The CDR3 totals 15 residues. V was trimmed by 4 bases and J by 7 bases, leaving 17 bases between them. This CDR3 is CASSEGTSASEKLFF. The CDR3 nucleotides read TGCGCCAGCAGCGAGGGGACATCCGCCAGTGAAAAACTGTTTTTT.

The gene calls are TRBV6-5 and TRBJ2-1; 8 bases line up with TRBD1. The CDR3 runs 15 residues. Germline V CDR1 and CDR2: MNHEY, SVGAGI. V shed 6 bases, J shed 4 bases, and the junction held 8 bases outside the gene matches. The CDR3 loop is CASRDRQGPYNEQFF. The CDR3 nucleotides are TGTGCCAGCAGGGACCGACAGGGGCCTTACAATGAGCAGTTCTTC.

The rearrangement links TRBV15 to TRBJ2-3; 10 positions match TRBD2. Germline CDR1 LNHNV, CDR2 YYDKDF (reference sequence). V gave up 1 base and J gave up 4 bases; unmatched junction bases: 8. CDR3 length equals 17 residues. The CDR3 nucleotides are TGTGCCACCAGCAGAGGATCGCAGCGGGGGGGTCCAGATACGCAGTATTTT. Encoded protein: CATSRGSQRGGPDTQYF.

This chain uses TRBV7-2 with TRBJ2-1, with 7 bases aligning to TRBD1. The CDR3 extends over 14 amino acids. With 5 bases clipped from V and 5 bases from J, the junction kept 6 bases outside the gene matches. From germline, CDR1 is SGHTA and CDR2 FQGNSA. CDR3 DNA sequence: TGTGCCAGCAGCGTGGGACAGCCCAACAATGAGCAGTTCTTC. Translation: CASSVGQPNNEQFF. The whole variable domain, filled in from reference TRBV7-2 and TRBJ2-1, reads GAGVSQSPSNKVTEKGKDVELRCDPISGHTALYWYRQSLGQGLEFLIYFQGNSAPDKSGLPSDRFSAERTGGSVSTLTIQRTQQEDSAVYLCASSVGQPNNEQFFGPGTRLTVL.

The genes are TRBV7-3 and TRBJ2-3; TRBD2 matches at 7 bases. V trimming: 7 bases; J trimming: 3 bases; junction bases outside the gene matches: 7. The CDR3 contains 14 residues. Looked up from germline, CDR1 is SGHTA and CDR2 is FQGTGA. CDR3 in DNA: TGTGCCAGCACCGAAAGCGGGAATACAGATACGCAGTATTTT. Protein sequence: CASTESGNTDTQYF.

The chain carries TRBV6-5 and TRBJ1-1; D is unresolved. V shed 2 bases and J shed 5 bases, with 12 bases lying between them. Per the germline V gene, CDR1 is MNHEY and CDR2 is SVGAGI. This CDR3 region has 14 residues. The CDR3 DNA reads TGTGCCAGCAGTTACCAATACGAAGGGACTGAAGCTTTCTTT. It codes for CASSYQYEGTEAFF.

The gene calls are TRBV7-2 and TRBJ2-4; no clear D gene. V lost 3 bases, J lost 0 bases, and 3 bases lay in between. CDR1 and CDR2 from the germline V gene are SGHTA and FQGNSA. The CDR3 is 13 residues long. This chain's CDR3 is CASSFGAKNIQYF. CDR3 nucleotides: TGTGCCAGCAGCTTTGGAGCCAAAAACATTCAGTACTTC. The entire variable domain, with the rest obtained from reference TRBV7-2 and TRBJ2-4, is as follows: GAGVSQSPSNKVTEKGKDVELRCDPISGHTALYWYRQSLGQGLEFLIYFQGNSAPDKSGLPSDRFSAERTGGSVSTLTIQRTQQEDSAVYLCASSFGAKNIQYFGAGTRLSVL.

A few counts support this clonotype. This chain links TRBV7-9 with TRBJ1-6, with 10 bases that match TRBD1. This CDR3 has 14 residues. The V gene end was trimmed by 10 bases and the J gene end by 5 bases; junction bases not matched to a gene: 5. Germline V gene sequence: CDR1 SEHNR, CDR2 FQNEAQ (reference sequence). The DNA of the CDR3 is TGTGCCACCCGGACAGGGGGTGATAATTCACCCCTCCACTTT. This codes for CATRTGGDNSPLHF.

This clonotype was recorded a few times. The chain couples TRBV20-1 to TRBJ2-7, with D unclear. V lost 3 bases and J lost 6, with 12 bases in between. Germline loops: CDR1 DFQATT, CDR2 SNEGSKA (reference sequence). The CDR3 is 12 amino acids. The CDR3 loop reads CSARGLVGEQYF. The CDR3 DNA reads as TGCAGTGCTAGGGGGTTAGTTGGCGAGCAGTACTTC.

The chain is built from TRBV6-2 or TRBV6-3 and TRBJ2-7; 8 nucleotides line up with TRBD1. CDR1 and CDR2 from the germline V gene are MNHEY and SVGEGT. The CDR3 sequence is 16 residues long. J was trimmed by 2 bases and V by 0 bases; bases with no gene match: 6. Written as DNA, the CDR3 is TGTGCCAGCAGTTACTCGAGACGACAGGGGACCTACGAGCAGTACTTC. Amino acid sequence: CASSYSRRQGTYEQYF.

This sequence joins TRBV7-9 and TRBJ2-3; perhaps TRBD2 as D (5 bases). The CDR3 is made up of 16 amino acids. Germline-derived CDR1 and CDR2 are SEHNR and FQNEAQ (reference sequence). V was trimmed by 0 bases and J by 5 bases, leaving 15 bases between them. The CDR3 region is CASSLAEAIRGDTQYF. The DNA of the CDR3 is TGTGCCAGCAGCTTAGCGGAGGCCATCCGGGGAGATACGCAGTATTTT.

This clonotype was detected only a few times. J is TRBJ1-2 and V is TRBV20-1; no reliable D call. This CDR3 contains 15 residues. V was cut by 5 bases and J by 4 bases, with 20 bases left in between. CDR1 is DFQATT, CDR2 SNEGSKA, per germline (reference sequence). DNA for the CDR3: TGCAGTGCTGGGAAACAAGACCGCGTACTCTATGGCTACACCTTC. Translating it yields CSAGKQDRVLYGYTF.

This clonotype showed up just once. CDR3 region: CASSGGPIEPQHF. The CDR3 DNA reads TGTGCCAGCAGTGGGGGACCGATCGAGCCCCAGCATTTT. The V call is TRBV2, the J call TRBJ1-5; possible D gene TRBD1, 5 bases. This CDR3 is built from 13 residues. Germline V lookup: CDR1 SNHLY, CDR2 FYNNEI. The germline V and J ends were trimmed by 4 bases and 8 bases, with 12 bases remaining between them.

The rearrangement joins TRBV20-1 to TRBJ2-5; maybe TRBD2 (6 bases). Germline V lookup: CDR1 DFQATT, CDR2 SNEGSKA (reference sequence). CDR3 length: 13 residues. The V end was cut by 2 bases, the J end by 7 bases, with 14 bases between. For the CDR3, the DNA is TGCAGTGCTAGAAGGGCTAGCGATGGGACCCAGTACTTC. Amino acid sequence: CSARRASDGTQYF.

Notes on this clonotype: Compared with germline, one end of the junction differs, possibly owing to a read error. CDR3 sequence: CASSTTSGGPQEIQYF. The CDR3 bases are TGCGCCAGCAGCACGACTAGCGGGGGGCCGCAAGAGATCCAGTACTTC. The gene calls are TRBV5-1 and TRBJ2-5; TRBD2 agrees at 13 bases. Germline assignment: CDR1 SGHRS and CDR2 YFSETQ. The CDR3 is made up of 16 amino acids.